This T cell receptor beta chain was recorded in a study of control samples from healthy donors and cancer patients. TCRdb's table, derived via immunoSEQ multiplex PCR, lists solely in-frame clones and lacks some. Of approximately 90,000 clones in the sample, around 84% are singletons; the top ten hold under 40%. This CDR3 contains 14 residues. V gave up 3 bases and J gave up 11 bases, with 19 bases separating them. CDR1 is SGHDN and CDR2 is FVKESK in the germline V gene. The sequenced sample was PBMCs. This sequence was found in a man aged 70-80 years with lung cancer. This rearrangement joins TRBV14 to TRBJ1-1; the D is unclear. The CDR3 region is CASSQDRAWMKAFF. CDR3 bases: TGTGCCAGCAGCCAGGATCGGGCCTGGATGAAGGCTTTCTTT.